This TCR gamma chain was profiled in a study of Vδ1+ human thymocytes. Study conclusions and caveats: Unlike peripheral blood Vdelta1+ controls, thymic delta-chain sequences included roughly 22% Vdelta2 and few Vdelta3. TRG sequences recurred across donors, whereas TRD sequences stayed essentially private. Thymic TRG and TRD repertoires appeared highly polyclonal, with Gaussian CDR3 length distributions.

Germline V gene sequence: CDR1 GITISATS, CDR2 ISYDGTV (reference sequence). The CDR3 is made up of 10 amino acids. With V trimmed by 3 bases and J by 11 bases, 4 bases remained unmatched. On this clone: What it binds is not known.

Alphabeta T cells were depleted, then CD3+ Vdelta1+ Vdelta2- thymocytes were FACS-sorted. Purity of the sorted Vdelta1+ thymocytes ranged from roughly 96% to 99.6%. The template was reverse-transcribed extracted RNA. Multiplex PCR used pooled V-gene forward primers and a constant-region reverse primer to amplify CDR3s. TCRdb called clones anew from the multiplex PCR reads with CATT. The sample includes tens of thousands of gamma-chain clones, 20% seen only once; the top ten take about 1.8%. The genes are TRGV9 and TRGJ1 or TRGJ2. Sample: Vdelta1+ gamma-delta thymocytes from the thymus. The subset denotes: FACS-sorted CD3+ TCRalphabeta- TCRVdelta1+ TCRVdelta2- thymocytes. The TCR was taken from a girl in the first two years of life who had congenital heart surgery. CDR3 protein: CALWEIEKLF. DNA for the CDR3: TGTGCCTTGTGGGAGATTGAGAAACTCTTT.